The sequence of this T cell receptor beta chain was determined in a study of cytomegalovirus exposure and HLA in healthy donors. Vbeta (60) and Jbeta (13) primers were used in the PCR. Profiled with immunoSEQ multiplex PCR; TCRdb holds only in-frame clones, not every one. The data contain approximately 290,000 clones, 80% of them singletons. There are 16 residues in the CDR3. In germline, CDR1 is ENHRY, CDR2 SYGVKD. The trim removed 6 bases at V and 5 bases at J, leaving 8 bases unmatched. This receptor was taken from a girl under 10 years old in good health and CMV-seronegative. The chain has TRBV10-3 and TRBJ2-7, with 15 bases matching TRBD2. The sequenced sample consisted of PBMCs. The CDR3, as DNA: TGTGCCATCAGCACCGGGACTAGCGGGAGGAATAACGAGCAGTACTTC. This translates into CAISTGTSGRNNEQYF.